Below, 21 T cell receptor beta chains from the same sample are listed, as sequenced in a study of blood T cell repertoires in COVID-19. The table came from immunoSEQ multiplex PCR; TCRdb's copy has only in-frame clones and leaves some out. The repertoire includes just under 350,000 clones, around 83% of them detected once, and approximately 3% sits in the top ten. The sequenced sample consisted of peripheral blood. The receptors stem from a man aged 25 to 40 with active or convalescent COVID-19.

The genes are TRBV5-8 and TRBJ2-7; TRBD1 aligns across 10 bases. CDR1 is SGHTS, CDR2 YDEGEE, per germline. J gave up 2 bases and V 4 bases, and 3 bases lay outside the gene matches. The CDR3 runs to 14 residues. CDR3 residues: CASSPGTGAYEQYF. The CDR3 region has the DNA TGTGCCAGCAGCCCCGGGACAGGGGCCTACGAGCAGTACTTC.

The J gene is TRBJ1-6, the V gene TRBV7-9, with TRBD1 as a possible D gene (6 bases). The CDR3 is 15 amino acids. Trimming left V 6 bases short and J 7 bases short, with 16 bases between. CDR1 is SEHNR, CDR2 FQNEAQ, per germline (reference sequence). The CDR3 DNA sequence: TGTGCCAGCAGTCGAGCGGACAGTCAAAATTCACCCCTCCACTTT. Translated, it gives CASSRADSQNSPLHF. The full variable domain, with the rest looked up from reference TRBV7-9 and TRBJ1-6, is DTGVSQNPRHKITKRGQNVTFRCDPISEHNRLYWYRQTLGQGPEFLTYFQNEAQLEKSRLLSDRFSAERPKGSFSTLEIQRTEQGDSAMYLCASSRADSQNSPLHFGNGTRLTVT.

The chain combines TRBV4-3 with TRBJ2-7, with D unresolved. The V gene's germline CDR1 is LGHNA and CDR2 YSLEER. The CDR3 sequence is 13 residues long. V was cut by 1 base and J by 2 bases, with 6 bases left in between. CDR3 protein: CASSQGEAYEQYF. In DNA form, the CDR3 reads TGCGCCAGCAGCCAAGGAGAGGCCTACGAGCAGTACTTC.

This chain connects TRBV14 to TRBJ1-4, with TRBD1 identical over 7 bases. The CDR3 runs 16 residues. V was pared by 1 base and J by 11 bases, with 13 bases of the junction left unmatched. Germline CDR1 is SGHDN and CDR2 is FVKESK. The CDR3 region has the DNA TGTGCCAGCAGCCAAGTTGACAGGGAAGCACCGGACAAACTGTTTTTT. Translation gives CASSQVDREAPDKLFF.

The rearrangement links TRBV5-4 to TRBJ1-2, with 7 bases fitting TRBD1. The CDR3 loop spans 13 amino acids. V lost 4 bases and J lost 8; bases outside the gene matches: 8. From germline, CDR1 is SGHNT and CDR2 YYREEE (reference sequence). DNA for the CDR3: TGTGCCAGCAGCACAGACAGGGTTAGCGGCTACACCTTC. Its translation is CASSTDRVSGYTF.

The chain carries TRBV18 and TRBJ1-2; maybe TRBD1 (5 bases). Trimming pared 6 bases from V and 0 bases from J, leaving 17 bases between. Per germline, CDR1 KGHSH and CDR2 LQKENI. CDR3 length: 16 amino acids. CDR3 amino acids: CASSPSGGKANYGYTF. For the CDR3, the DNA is TGTGCCAGCTCCCCGTCGGGGGGAAAAGCTAACTATGGCTACACCTTC.

The CDR3 spells CARSCTRLAGLNEQFF. CDR3 sequence (DNA): TGCGCCAGGAGCTGCACAAGACTAGCGGGCCTCAATGAGCAGTTCTTC. V is TRBV10-1 and J is TRBJ2-1; TRBD2 matches 10 bases. Trimming took 9 bases from V and 6 from J; bases not matched to a gene: 14. Germline lookup yields CDR1 WNHNN and CDR2 SYGVQD (reference sequence). This CDR3 has 16 amino acids.

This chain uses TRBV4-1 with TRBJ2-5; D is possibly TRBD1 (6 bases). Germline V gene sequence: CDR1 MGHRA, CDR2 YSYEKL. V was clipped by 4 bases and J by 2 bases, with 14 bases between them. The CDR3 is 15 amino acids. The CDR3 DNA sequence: TGCGCCAGCAGCCGCTTGCCCGGACAGCAAGAGACCCAGTACTTC. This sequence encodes CASSRLPGQQETQYF.

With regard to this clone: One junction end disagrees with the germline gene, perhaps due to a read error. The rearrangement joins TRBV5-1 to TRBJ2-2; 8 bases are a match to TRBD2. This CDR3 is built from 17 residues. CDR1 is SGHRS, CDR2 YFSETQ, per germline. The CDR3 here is CARSVNRGGPGTGELFF. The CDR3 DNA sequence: TGCGCCCGCAGCGTGAATCGGGGGGGCCCGGGCACCGGGGAGCTGTTTTTT.

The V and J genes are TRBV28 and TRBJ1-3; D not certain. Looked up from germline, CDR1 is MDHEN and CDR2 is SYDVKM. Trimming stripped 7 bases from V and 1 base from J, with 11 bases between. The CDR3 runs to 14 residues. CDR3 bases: TGTGCCAGCACCACTGGGAGGTCTGGAAACACCATATATTTT. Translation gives CASTTGRSGNTIYF.

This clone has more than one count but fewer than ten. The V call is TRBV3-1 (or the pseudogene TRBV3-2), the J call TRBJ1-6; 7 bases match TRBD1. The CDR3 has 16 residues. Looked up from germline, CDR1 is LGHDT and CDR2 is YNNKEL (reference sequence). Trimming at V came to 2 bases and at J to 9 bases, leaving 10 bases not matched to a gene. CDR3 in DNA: TGTGCCAGCAGCCAATCTCTGGACAGGACGGTTTCACCCCTCCACTTT. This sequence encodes CASSQSLDRTVSPLHF.

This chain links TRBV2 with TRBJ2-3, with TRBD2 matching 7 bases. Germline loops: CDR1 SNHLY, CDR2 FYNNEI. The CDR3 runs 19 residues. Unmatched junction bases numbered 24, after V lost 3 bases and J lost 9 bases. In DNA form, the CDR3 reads TGTGCCAGCAGTGAGGAACTCTTTCCACCAGCGGGGCCCCAAAAAACGCAGTATTTT. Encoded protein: CASSEELFPPAGPQKTQYF.

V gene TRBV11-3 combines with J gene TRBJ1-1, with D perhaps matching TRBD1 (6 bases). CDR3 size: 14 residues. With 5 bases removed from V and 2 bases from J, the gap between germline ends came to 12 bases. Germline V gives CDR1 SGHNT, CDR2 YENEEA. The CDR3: CASSAQGPNTEAFF. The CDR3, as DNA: TGTGCCAGCAGCGCCCAGGGGCCTAACACTGAAGCTTTCTTT.

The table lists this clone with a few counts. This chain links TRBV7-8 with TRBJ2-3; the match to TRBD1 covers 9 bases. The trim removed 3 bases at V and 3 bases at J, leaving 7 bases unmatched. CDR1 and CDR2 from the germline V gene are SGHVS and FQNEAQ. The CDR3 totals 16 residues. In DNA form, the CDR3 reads TGTGCCAGCAGCTTTGGGACAGGGATTCTTACAGATACGCAGTATTTT. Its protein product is CASSFGTGILTDTQYF. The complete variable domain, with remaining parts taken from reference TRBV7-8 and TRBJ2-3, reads GAGVSQSPRYKVAKRGQDVALRCDPISGHVSLFWYQQALGQGPEFLTYFQNEAQLDKSGLPSDRFFAERPEGSVSTLKIQRTQQEDSAVYLCASSFGTGILTDTQYFGPGTRLTVL.

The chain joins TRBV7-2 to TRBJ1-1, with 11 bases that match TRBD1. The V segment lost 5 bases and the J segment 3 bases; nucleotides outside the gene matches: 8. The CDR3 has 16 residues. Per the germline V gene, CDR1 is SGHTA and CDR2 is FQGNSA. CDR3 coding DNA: TGTGCCAGCAGCCGCGGCGGGACAGGGGGGCACACTGAAGCTTTCTTT. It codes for CASSRGGTGGHTEAFF.

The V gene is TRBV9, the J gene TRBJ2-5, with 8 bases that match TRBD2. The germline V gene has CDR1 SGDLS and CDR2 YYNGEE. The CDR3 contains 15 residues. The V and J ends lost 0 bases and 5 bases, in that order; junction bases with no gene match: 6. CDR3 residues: CASSVGSGSWETQYF. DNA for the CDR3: TGTGCCAGCAGCGTAGGAAGCGGGAGCTGGGAGACCCAGTACTTC.

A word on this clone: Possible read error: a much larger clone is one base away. DNA of the CDR3: TGTGCCAGCAGCCGGGGCACAGATACGCAGTATTTT. Translated, it gives CASSRGTDTQYF. The rearrangement uses TRBV28 and TRBJ2-3, with D hard to call. Trimming pared 6 bases from V and 1 base from J, leaving 5 bases between. Germline CDR1 MDHEN, CDR2 SYDVKM. The CDR3 has 12 residues.

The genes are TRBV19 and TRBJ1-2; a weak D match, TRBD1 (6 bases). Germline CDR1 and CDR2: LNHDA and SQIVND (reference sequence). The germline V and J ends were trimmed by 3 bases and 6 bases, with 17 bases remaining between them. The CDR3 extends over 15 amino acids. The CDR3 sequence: CASSIRDTRPNGYTF. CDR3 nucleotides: TGTGCCAGTAGTATCCGGGACACCCGACCGAATGGCTACACCTTC.

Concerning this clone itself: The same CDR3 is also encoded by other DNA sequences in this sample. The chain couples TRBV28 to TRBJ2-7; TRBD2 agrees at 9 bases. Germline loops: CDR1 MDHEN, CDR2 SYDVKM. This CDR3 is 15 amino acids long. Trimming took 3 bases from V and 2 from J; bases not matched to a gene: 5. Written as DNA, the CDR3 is TGTGCCAGCAGTTTGGGCGGGAGGGGAACCTACGAGCAGTACTTC. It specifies CASSLGGRGTYEQYF.

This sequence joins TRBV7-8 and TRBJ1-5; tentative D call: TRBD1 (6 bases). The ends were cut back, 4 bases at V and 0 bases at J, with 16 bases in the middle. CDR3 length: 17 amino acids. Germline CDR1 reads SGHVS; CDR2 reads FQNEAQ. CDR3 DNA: TGTGCCAGCAGCTACGCCCCCGGGACACCTAGCAATCAGCCCCAGCATTTT. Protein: CASSYAPGTPSNQPQHF.

This chain's CDR3 is CASSEGARGNEQFF. The CDR3 DNA follows: TGCGCCAGCAGCGAGGGGGCGCGGGGCAATGAGCAGTTCTTC. The gene calls are TRBV5-1 and TRBJ2-1; D is possibly TRBD1 (7 bases). This CDR3 has 14 residues. V was cut by 4 bases and J by 6 bases, with 14 bases left in between. Per germline, CDR1 SGHRS and CDR2 YFSETQ.